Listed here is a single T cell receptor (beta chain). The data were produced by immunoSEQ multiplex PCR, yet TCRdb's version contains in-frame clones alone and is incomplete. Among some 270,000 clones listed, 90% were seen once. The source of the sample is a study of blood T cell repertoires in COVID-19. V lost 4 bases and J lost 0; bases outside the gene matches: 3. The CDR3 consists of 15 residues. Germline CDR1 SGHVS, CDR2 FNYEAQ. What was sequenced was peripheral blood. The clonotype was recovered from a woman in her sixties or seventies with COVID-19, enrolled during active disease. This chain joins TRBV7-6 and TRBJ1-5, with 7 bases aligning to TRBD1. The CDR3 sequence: CASSSRQGSNQPQHF. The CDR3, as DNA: TGTGCCAGCAGCTCACGACAGGGTAGCAATCAGCCCCAGCATTTT.